This T cell receptor beta chain was profiled in a study of cytomegalovirus exposure and HLA in healthy donors. Study information: A subsequent analysis reported that the approximately 120 validation repertoires were produced on the same platform that had also been used for the approximately 700 first-cohort repertoires.

Germline CDR1 MNHNY, CDR2 SVGAGI (reference sequence). The trim removed 5 bases at V and 5 bases at J, leaving 7 bases unmatched. The CDR3 has 15 amino acids. TCRdb's copy holds only in-frame clones and misses some; the assay was immunoSEQ multiplex PCR. Among 80,000 to 100,000 clones listed, approximately 91% were seen once. Comments on this clone: What it binds is not known.

Study outcomes and limitations: It was confirmed in vitro that a few of the CMV-associated chains were specific for CMV antigens.

This receptor was obtained from a man younger than 45 in good health and CMV-seronegative. Source material: PBMCs. This chain joins TRBV6-6 and TRBJ2-7; 12 nucleotides agree with TRBD1. This CDR3 reads CASSHRDRGPNEQYF. The CDR3 region has the DNA TGTGCCAGCAGTCACCGGGACAGGGGGCCGAACGAGCAGTACTTC.